What follows are 26 T cell receptor beta chains derived from one specimen sequenced in a study of CD8 T cells in Susac syndrome. The authors reverse transcribed roughly 0.5 to 1 ug RNA with random hexamers. TCRdb fed the immunoSEQ multiplex PCR reads into MiXCR, producing one record per CDR3 protein. The data hold about 160,000 distinct CDR3 sequences, with 92% observed a single time. Sequencing input: CD4+ T cells from PBMCs. Receptor source: a human donor in good health.

The chain links TRBV5-6 to TRBJ2-4; D is uncertain. Germline CDR1 reads SGHDT; CDR2 reads YYEEEE. Deletions cut 4 bases from V and 0 bases from J, with 11 bases between. The CDR3 spans 15 residues. The CDR3 region is CASSPGLLAKNIQYF. The CDR3 coding sequence is TGTGCCAGCAGCCCAGGATTGCTAGCCAAAAACATTCAGTACTTC.

This clonotype was seen just once. The gene calls are TRBV4-1 and TRBJ1-2; perhaps TRBD1 as D (5 bases). This CDR3 region has 14 residues. V lost 0 bases to trimming and J lost 4 bases, with 9 bases between them. Germline V gene data show CDR1 as MGHRA and CDR2 as YSYEKL. The CDR3 reads CASSQDAGPYGYTF. DNA of the CDR3: TGCGCCAGCAGCCAAGATGCGGGACCCTATGGCTACACCTTC.

This clonotype was recorded only once. The V gene is TRBV6-5, the J gene TRBJ2-6, with D maybe TRBD1 (6 bases). CDR1 and CDR2 (germline): MNHEY, SVGAGI. The CDR3 loop spans 17 amino acids. V dropped 4 bases and J dropped 2 bases, with 15 bases sitting between them. CDR3 in amino acids: CASSSLSTGTGANVLTF. CDR3 nucleotide sequence: TGTGCCAGCAGTTCCCTCAGTACAGGGACTGGGGCCAACGTCCTGACTTTC.

J is TRBJ2-7 and V is TRBV5-1; the match to TRBD1 covers 8 bases. CDR1 is SGHRS and CDR2 is YFSETQ in the germline V gene. V lost 4 bases and J lost 4; bases outside the gene matches: 19. The CDR3 has 18 amino acids. The CDR3 here is CASSRKEPTGTGVYEQYF. The CDR3 DNA sequence: TGCGCCAGCAGCCGGAAAGAGCCCACCGGGACAGGAGTTTACGAGCAGTACTTC. Based on the CDR3 plus reference TRBV5-1 and TRBJ2-7, the full variable domain is KAGVTQTPRYLIKTRGQQVTLSCSPISGHRSVSWYQQTPGQGLQFLFEYFSETQRNKGNFPGRFSGRQFSNSRSEMNVSTLELGDSALYLCASSRKEPTGTGVYEQYFGPGTRLTVT.

The chain employs TRBV20-1 and TRBJ2-7; weak D call: TRBD1 (6 bases). V was pared by 6 bases and J by 0 bases, with 12 bases between. Germline assignment: CDR1 DFQATT and CDR2 SNEGSKA (reference sequence). The CDR3 sequence is 13 residues long. The CDR3 DNA reads TGCAGTGCGACCCAGGGGACCTCCTACGAGCAGTACTTC. Its protein is CSATQGTSYEQYF.

This clonotype was counted between two and nine times. The CDR3 reads CASSLQVNTEAFF. The CDR3 DNA sequence: TGTGCCAGCTCGTTACAAGTGAACACTGAAGCTTTCTTT. The rearrangement links TRBV18 to TRBJ1-1; D is ambiguous. CDR1 and CDR2 (germline): KGHSH, LQKENI. Trimming pared 6 bases from V and 0 bases from J, leaving 8 bases between. CDR3 size: 13 residues.

The J gene is TRBJ1-6, the V gene TRBV3-1, with a weak D call TRBD1 (6 bases). Germline CDR1 LGHDT, CDR2 YNNKEL (reference sequence). The CDR3 runs 15 residues. V shed 1 base and J shed 7 bases, with 11 bases lying between them. The CDR3 loop is CASSQAGGGNSPLHF. The CDR3 DNA follows: TGTGCCAGCAGCCAAGCCGGGGGCGGAAATTCACCCCTCCACTTT.

CDR3 in amino acids: CAWSRDVNYGYTF. The CDR3 DNA is TGTGCCTGGAGTCGGGACGTAAACTATGGCTACACCTTC. V is TRBV30 and J is TRBJ1-2; possible D gene TRBD1, 5 bases. V was pared by 2 bases and J by 2 bases, with 9 bases between. Germline CDR1 is GTSNPN and CDR2 is SVGIG (reference sequence). The CDR3 contains 13 residues.

This clonotype was observed a single time. The rearrangement links TRBV5-4 to TRBJ2-1; TRBD2 matches 11 bases. Germline-derived CDR1 and CDR2 are SGHNT and YYREEE (reference sequence). The CDR3 has 16 residues. Trimming removed 3 bases from V and 8 bases from J; junction bases left unmatched: 10. CDR3 DNA sequence: TGTGCCAGCAGCTCCCGGTTAGCGGGGGGGAACGATGAGCAGTTCTTC. Encoded protein: CASSSRLAGGNDEQFF.

The V gene is TRBV3-1, the J gene TRBJ1-6; no clear D. The CDR3 totals 15 residues. Germline-derived CDR1 and CDR2 are LGHDT and YNNKEL (reference sequence). The V end lost 1 base, the J end lost 8 bases, and 12 bases lay between the germline ends. CDR3 in amino acids: CASSQARTGYSPLHF. In nucleotides, the CDR3 is TGTGCCAGCAGCCAAGCTAGAACGGGATATTCACCCCTCCACTTT.

This chain joins TRBV9 and TRBJ2-2, with 9 bases aligning to TRBD1. CDR3 length: 17 residues. The J segment lost 3 bases and the V segment lost 4 bases, leaving 10 bases of the junction unmatched. Germline V CDR1 and CDR2: SGDLS, YYNGEE. The CDR3 region is CASSISTGGLDTGELFF. The CDR3 DNA follows: TGTGCCAGCAGCATATCAACAGGGGGCTTGGACACCGGGGAGCTGTTTTTT.

J is TRBJ1-3 and V is TRBV5-4; D is ambiguous. The V end lost 4 bases, the J end lost 0 bases, and 8 bases lay between the germline ends. Germline lookup yields CDR1 SGHNT and CDR2 YYREEE (reference sequence). The CDR3 is made up of 14 amino acids. CDR3 sequence reads: CASSSYRSGNTIYF. The CDR3 region has the DNA TGTGCCAGCAGCAGTTACCGCTCTGGAAACACCATATATTTT.

The V call is TRBV29-1, the J call TRBJ1-1; 8 nucleotides line up with TRBD1. Germline V gene data show CDR1 as SQVTM and CDR2 as ANQGSEA. This CDR3 has 13 residues. V shed 8 bases, J shed 1 base, and the junction held 6 bases outside the gene matches. CDR3 bases: TGCAGCTTCACCGGGACAGGGAACACTGAAGCTTTCTTT. Amino acid sequence: CSFTGTGNTEAFF.

The sample holds a few counts of this clonotype. The genes are TRBV18 and TRBJ1-5; D call uncertain. The germline gives CDR1 KGHSH, CDR2 LQKENI. The CDR3 is made up of 13 amino acids. V was cut by 3 bases and J by 5 bases, with 8 bases left in between. Written as DNA, the CDR3 is TGTGCCAGCTCACCCGGGGAGGATCAGCCCCAGCATTTT. Its translation: CASSPGEDQPQHF.

The rearrangement joins TRBV7-9 to TRBJ1-4; 8 bases map to TRBD1. Germline assignment: CDR1 SEHNR and CDR2 FQNEAQ (reference sequence). With V trimmed by 1 base and J by 10 bases, 5 bases remained unmatched. There are 14 residues in the CDR3. The chain's CDR3 is CASSLVQGGGKLFF. The DNA for the CDR3 is TGTGCCAGCAGCTTAGTACAGGGGGGCGGAAAACTGTTTTTT.

The CDR3 region is CASSILAGTDTQYF. The CDR3 bases are TGTGCCAGCAGCATACTAGCGGGGACAGATACGCAGTATTTT. This chain connects TRBV12-3 or TRBV12-4 to TRBJ2-3, with 10 bases aligning to TRBD2. V lost 6 bases, J lost 3 bases, and 3 bases stayed unmatched. The CDR3 has 14 residues.

The genes are TRBV29-1 and TRBJ2-1, with 10 bases identical to TRBD1. V trimming: 7 bases; J trimming: 7 bases; junction bases outside the gene matches: 7. The CDR3 is 13 residues long. Germline V gives CDR1 SQVTM, CDR2 ANQGSEA. CDR3 sequence reads: CSGRDRGVNEQFF. The DNA for the CDR3 is TGCAGCGGGAGGGACAGGGGTGTGAATGAGCAGTTCTTC.

The chain has TRBV3-1 and TRBJ1-5, with D possibly TRBD1 on 5 matching bases. V lost 4 bases and J lost 4, with 11 bases in between. CDR3 length: 14 residues. In germline, CDR1 is LGHDT, CDR2 YNNKEL (reference sequence). CDR3 sequence reads: CASSPTSGNQPQHF. The CDR3 coding sequence is TGTGCCAGCAGCCCTACGTCAGGGAATCAGCCCCAGCATTTT.

The chain has TRBV28 and TRBJ2-7; the D gene is possibly TRBD2 (6 bases). V shed 7 bases and J shed 0 bases, with 10 bases lying between them. The germline gives CDR1 MDHEN, CDR2 SYDVKM. CDR3 length: 13 residues. CDR3 nucleotides: TGTGCCAGCAACCCCGGGAGCTCCTACGAGCAGTACTTC. This sequence encodes CASNPGSSYEQYF.

The V gene is TRBV30, the J gene TRBJ1-5; tentatively, D is TRBD1 (5 bases). The CDR3 has 12 amino acids. Per the germline V gene, CDR1 is GTSNPN and CDR2 is SVGIG (reference sequence). Trimming pared 1 base from V and 4 bases from J, leaving 5 bases between. Here the CDR3 reads CAWSAGNQPQHF. The CDR3 DNA follows: TGTGCCTGGAGTGCAGGGAATCAGCCCCAGCATTTT.

The chain couples TRBV3-1 to TRBJ2-5, with D perhaps matching TRBD1 or TRBD2 (5 bases each). The CDR3 consists of 13 residues. CDR1 is LGHDT and CDR2 is YNNKEL in the germline V gene (reference sequence). Trimming took 4 bases from V and 5 from J, leaving 11 bases between them. The CDR3 reads CASSPPGRETQYF. The CDR3 nucleotides are TGTGCCAGCAGCCCCCCGGGGCGTGAGACCCAGTACTTC.

The chain links TRBV20-1 to TRBJ1-5; the match to TRBD1 covers 8 bases. This CDR3 contains 13 residues. V shed 1 base, J shed 9 bases, and the junction held 5 bases outside the gene matches. Germline V gene data show CDR1 as DFQATT and CDR2 as SNEGSKA (reference sequence). CDR3: CSARGTGLRPQHF. The CDR3 DNA is TGCAGTGCTAGAGGGACAGGGCTGCGGCCCCAGCATTTT.

The genes are TRBV7-2 and TRBJ2-3; no firm D call. The CDR3 sequence is 13 residues long. V was pared by 3 bases and J by 6 bases, with 10 bases between. CDR1 SGHTA and CDR2 FQGNSA come from the germline V gene. The CDR3 bases are TGTGCCAGCAGCTTTCCGGACCACGATACGCAGTATTTT. It encodes CASSFPDHDTQYF.

The chain carries TRBV18 and TRBJ1-4; D is possibly TRBD1 (6 bases). CDR3 size: 14 residues. The V gene lost 3 bases and the J gene lost 7 bases, with 12 bases spanning the gap. Germline CDR1 KGHSH, CDR2 LQKENI. The CDR3 DNA follows: TGTGCCAGCTCACCCCCAGGGGCGGTTGAAAAACTGTTTTTT. Its protein is CASSPPGAVEKLFF.

V is TRBV14 and J is TRBJ2-1; 8 bases are shared with TRBD2. The CDR3 is 14 residues long. CDR1 is SGHDN, CDR2 FVKESK, per germline. After removal of 4 bases from V and 9 bases from J, the junction contained 8 bases not matched to a gene. CDR3 protein: CASSPGRGGFEQFF. CDR3 sequence (DNA): TGTGCCAGCAGCCCCGGGAGGGGCGGTTTTGAGCAGTTCTTC.

J is TRBJ2-2 and V is TRBV12-3 or TRBV12-4, with TRBD2 as a possible D gene (7 bases). The CDR3 is made up of 15 amino acids. With 3 bases removed from V and 3 bases from J, the gap between germline ends came to 11 bases. Here the CDR3 DNA reads TGTGCCAGCAGTTTCGGCGGGGGCCACACCGGGGAGCTGTTTTTT. Protein: CASSFGGGHTGELFF.